This TCR beta chain stems from a study of PD-1 blockade in mismatch repair-deficient tumors. Repertoires were generated with immunoSEQ multiplex PCR, while TCRdb's copy carries only in-frame clones and drops some. The sample lists more than 90,000 clones, 60% to 85% occurring once. The V segment lost 2 bases and the J segment 2 bases; nucleotides outside the gene matches: 9. In germline, CDR1 is SGHTA, CDR2 FQGTGA. The CDR3 totals 17 residues. The chain carries TRBV7-3 and TRBJ2-3, with 8 bases matching TRBD2. Here the sequenced sample was peripheral blood, taken 60 weeks after starting pembrolizumab. This receptor was obtained from an adult with mismatch repair-deficient cancer. CDR3 protein: CASSLGQAGGFTDTQYF. The CDR3 DNA is TGTGCCAGCAGCTTAGGGCAGGCGGGAGGTTTCACAGATACGCAGTATTTT.